A single sample gave rise to the 18 T cell receptor beta chains below, sequenced in a study of regulatory T cells in long-lasting Graves disease. The time point denotes: newly diagnosed GD, antithyroid drugs for less than 3 months. From PBMCs, RNA was extracted and then used to make the TCR library. Through Arm-PCR of CDR3 regions and iRepertoire HTBI primers, TCR beta libraries were built. TCRdb used MiXCR to reprocess the multiplex PCR reads, holding one entry per CDR3 protein. The sample lists approximately 440,000 distinct CDR3 sequences; around 15% were seen once. This same sample was also taken into another study, of T cells in Graves' hyperthyroidism and ophthalmopathy.

The sample in question was peripheral blood mononuclear cells (PBMCs), obtained at new diagnosis, from a patient treated with antithyroid drugs. These receptors all come from a man aged 35-49 years with Graves disease.

In its sample, this clonotype was seen many times. The genes are TRBV7-9 and TRBJ2-5; 8 bases match TRBD2. Germline-derived CDR1 and CDR2 are SEHNR and FQNEAQ (reference sequence). V dropped 1 base and J dropped 4; count of bases not matched to a gene: 5. CDR3 length: 15 amino acids. CDR3 sequence reads: CASSLVIAGRETQYF. The CDR3, as DNA: TGTGCCAGCAGCTTAGTTATAGCGGGAAGAGAGACCCAGTACTTC. The whole variable domain, filled in from reference TRBV7-9 and TRBJ2-5, reads DTGVSQNPRHKITKRGQNVTFRCDPISEHNRLYWYRQTLGQGPEFLTYFQNEAQLEKSRLLSDRFSAERPKGSFSTLEIQRTEQGDSAMYLCASSLVIAGRETQYFGPGTRLLVL.

This clonotype was seen repeatedly, ten times or more. The CDR3 reads CASSQRDRLPSDGYTF. In DNA, the CDR3 is TGTGCCAGCAGTCAACGGGACAGGTTACCTTCTGATGGCTACACCTTC. The chain uses TRBV6-2 or TRBV6-3 and TRBJ1-2; 8 bases map to TRBD1. J was trimmed by 6 bases and V by 5 bases; bases with no gene match: 14. The CDR3 extends over 16 amino acids. Germline V gives CDR1 MNHEY, CDR2 SVGEGT.

In this sample, this clonotype turned up many times. V usage is TRBV10-3 and J usage is TRBJ2-3, with a tentative D call TRBD1 (5 bases). Per germline, CDR1 ENHRY and CDR2 SYGVKD. Trimming took 3 bases from V and 6 from J, leaving 7 bases between them. CDR3 length: 12 amino acids. CDR3 bases: TGTGCCATCAGTGATGGGGCGGATACGCAGTATTTT. This gives the protein CAISDGADTQYF.

Points on this clonotype: A much larger clone lies one base from this, so it may be a read error. Since no conserved phenylalanine or tryptophan closes the CDR3, a read error is the likely cause. This chain links TRBV10-2 with TRBJ2-5; TRBD1 might be the D (5 bases). The ends were cut back, 0 bases at V and 5 bases at J, with 13 bases in the middle. The CDR3 is made up of 15 amino acids. Germline assignment: CDR1 WSHSY and CDR2 SAAADI. CDR3 nucleotide sequence: TGCGCCAGCAGTGAGTCACCCGGGTCAGGGGAGACCCAGTACCTC. It codes for CASSESPGSGETQYL.

This clonotype was picked up many times. The chain has TRBV20-1 and TRBJ2-2; D is undetermined. CDR3 length: 11 residues. The germline V and J ends were trimmed by 6 bases and 6 bases, with 8 bases remaining between them. Germline V CDR1 and CDR2: DFQATT, SNEGSKA (reference sequence). In DNA, the CDR3 is TGCAGTGCAGCAATCTCCGGGGAGCTGTTTTTT. This gives the protein CSAAISGELFF.

This clonotype was seen a handful of times. This sequence joins TRBV7-2 and TRBJ2-2, with TRBD1 as a possible D gene (6 bases). Germline lookup yields CDR1 SGHTA and CDR2 FQGNSA. The CDR3 sequence is 15 residues long. The V end was cut by 5 bases, the J end by 1 base, with 11 bases between. Here the CDR3 reads CASSADSVNTGELFF. The DNA for the CDR3 is TGTGCCAGCAGCGCGGACAGCGTGAACACCGGGGAGCTGTTTTTT.

This clonotype was detected many times. V usage is TRBV5-1 and J usage is TRBJ2-3; D uncertain. Germline-derived CDR1 and CDR2 are SGHRS and YFSETQ. Trimming took off 6 bases at V and 6 bases at J, with 26 bases between the two ends. The CDR3 contains 17 residues. The CDR3 region has the DNA TGCGCCAGCACCTTTCGGCTTGGCGCCAATCTTCTTGATACGCAGTATTTT. It is translated as CASTFRLGANLLDTQYF.

This clonotype was seen at least ten times. This sequence joins TRBV7-2 and TRBJ1-6, with 7 bases that match TRBD1. The ends lost 6 bases at V and 6 bases at J; junction bases unmatched: 5. The CDR3 has 14 amino acids. Germline CDR1 reads SGHTA; CDR2 reads FQGNSA. For the CDR3, the DNA is TGTGCCAGCAGGGTCAGACAGGGTAATTCACCCCTCCACTTT. Its protein product is CASRVRQGNSPLHF.

There are many counts of this clonotype. The rearrangement joins TRBV14 to TRBJ2-5, with 7 nucleotides matching TRBD1. Germline V lookup: CDR1 SGHDN, CDR2 FVKESK. Trimming took 3 bases from V and 5 from J; bases not matched to a gene: 9. The CDR3 sequence is 15 residues long. For the CDR3, the DNA is TGTGCCAGCAGCCAGCTGACAGGGAACGCGGAGACCCAGTACTTC. It codes for CASSQLTGNAETQYF.

The chain links TRBV6-1 to TRBJ1-2; D possibly corresponds to TRBD1 (5 bases). The CDR3 covers 11 residues. V shed 5 bases and J shed 8 bases, with 9 bases lying between them. Germline assignment: CDR1 MNHNS and CDR2 SASEGT. The CDR3 spells CASSRQHGYTF. The CDR3, as DNA: TGTGCCAGCAGTCGACAGCACGGCTACACCTTC.

This clonotype has only a few counts. This chain connects TRBV18 to TRBJ2-1, with D possibly being TRBD1 or TRBD2 (5 bases each). Germline lookup yields CDR1 KGHSH and CDR2 LQKENI. With 3 bases removed from V and 7 bases from J, the gap between germline ends came to 19 bases. The CDR3 spans 16 residues. The CDR3 here is CASSPRLGESGNEQFF. Written as DNA, the CDR3 is TGTGCCAGCTCACCCCGGCTGGGGGAGTCGGGGAATGAGCAGTTCTTC.

This clonotype was observed many times. The chain combines TRBV28 with TRBJ2-7; D is possibly TRBD1 (7 bases). This CDR3 has 16 residues. With 2 bases removed from V and 1 base from J, the gap between germline ends came to 15 bases. CDR1 MDHEN and CDR2 SYDVKM come from the germline V gene. The CDR3 coding sequence is TGTGCCAGCAGTTTAGCGGGACAGTTCGATTCCTACGAGCAGTACTTC. It translates to CASSLAGQFDSYEQYF.

This clonotype was counted many times. The chain carries TRBV7-9 and TRBJ2-1, with 7 bases aligning to TRBD1. The J segment lost 3 bases and the V segment lost 5 bases, leaving 7 bases of the junction unmatched. The CDR3 covers 15 residues. The germline gives CDR1 SEHNR, CDR2 FQNEAQ (reference sequence). The CDR3 bases are TGTGCCAGCAGCACCAGGGGGTTCTACTACAATGAGCAGTTCTTC. Its translation: CASSTRGFYYNEQFF. Looking up the rest from reference TRBV7-9 and TRBJ2-1 gives the full variable domain: DTGVSQNPRHKITKRGQNVTFRCDPISEHNRLYWYRQTLGQGPEFLTYFQNEAQLEKSRLLSDRFSAERPKGSFSTLEIQRTEQGDSAMYLCASSTRGFYYNEQFFGPGTRLTVL.

This clonotype has ten or more counts. The J gene is TRBJ1-5, the V gene TRBV2, with D uncertain. There are 15 residues in the CDR3. V was shortened by 0 bases and J by 0 bases, with 6 bases between the two germline ends. Germline values: CDR1 SNHLY, CDR2 FYNNEI. CDR3 sequence reads: CASSEAKYSNQPQHF. CDR3 bases: TGTGCCAGCAGTGAAGCGAAGTATAGCAATCAGCCCCAGCATTTT.

This chain links TRBV28 with TRBJ2-2; 16 positions match TRBD2. The CDR3 sequence is 16 residues long. Trimming took 6 bases from V and 9 from J; bases not matched to a gene: 7. CDR1 and CDR2 from the germline V gene are MDHEN and SYDVKM. The CDR3 DNA reads as TGTGCCAGCAGCCCGGGACTAGCGGGAGGGCCGCGGGAGCTGTTTTTT. As protein: CASSPGLAGGPRELFF.

This clonotype has more than one count but fewer than ten. The chain employs TRBV24-1 and TRBJ2-1; D possibly corresponds to TRBD2 (6 bases). Germline CDR1 is KGHDR and CDR2 is SFDVKD. V dropped 3 bases and J dropped 5 bases, with 13 bases sitting between them. The CDR3 runs to 15 residues. The CDR3 DNA reads TGTGCCACCAGTGATGCTTCACTAGCAGACAATGAGCAGTTCTTC. As protein: CATSDASLADNEQFF.

In its sample, this clonotype was seen many times. The genes are TRBV2 and TRBJ2-7, with D perhaps matching TRBD1 or TRBD2 (5 bases each). The germline V gene encodes CDR1 SNHLY and CDR2 FYNNEI. V lost 4 bases, J lost 7 bases, and 14 bases lay in between. The CDR3 spans 13 residues. CDR3 in amino acids: CASSAGAVYEQYF. CDR3 DNA: TGTGCCAGCAGTGCCGGGGCTGTTTATGAGCAGTACTTC.

The V gene is TRBV19, the J gene TRBJ2-7; 7 bases match TRBD1. This CDR3 spans 15 amino acids. CDR1 LNHDA and CDR2 SQIVND come from the germline V gene (reference sequence). Germline trimming cut 5 bases from V and 2 bases from J; bases unmatched to any gene: 9. DNA of the CDR3: TGTGCCAGTAGTTTCCGGGACAGCCCCCCCTACGAGCAGTACTTC. As protein: CASSFRDSPPYEQYF.